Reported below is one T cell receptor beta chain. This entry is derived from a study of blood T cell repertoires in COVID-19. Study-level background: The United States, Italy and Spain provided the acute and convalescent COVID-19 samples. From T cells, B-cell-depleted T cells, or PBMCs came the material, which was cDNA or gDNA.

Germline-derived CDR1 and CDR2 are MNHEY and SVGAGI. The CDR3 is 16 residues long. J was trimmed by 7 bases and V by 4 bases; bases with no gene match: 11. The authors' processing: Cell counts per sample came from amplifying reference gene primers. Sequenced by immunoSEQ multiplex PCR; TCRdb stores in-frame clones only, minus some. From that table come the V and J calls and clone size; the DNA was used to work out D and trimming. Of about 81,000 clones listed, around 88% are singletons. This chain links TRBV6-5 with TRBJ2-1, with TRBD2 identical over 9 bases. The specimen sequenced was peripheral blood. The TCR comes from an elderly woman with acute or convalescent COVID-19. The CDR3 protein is CASSSVASGGLNEQFF. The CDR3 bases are TGTGCCAGCAGTTCCGTCGCGAGCGGGGGGTTGAATGAGCAGTTCTTC.